What follows are 15 T cell receptor beta chains derived from one specimen sequenced in a study of blood T cell repertoires in COVID-19. Assay: immunoSEQ multiplex PCR; the TCRdb copy retains only in-frame clones and omits some. The data contain roughly 34,000 clones, approximately 77% of them singletons. The material sequenced was peripheral blood. The source of these receptors is a human donor in a cohort sampled during active COVID-19.

This clone showed up just a few times. The chain joins TRBV7-2 to TRBJ2-5; unclear D gene. The germline V gene has CDR1 SGHTA and CDR2 FQGNSA. The V gene lost 7 bases and the J gene lost 0 bases, with 9 bases spanning the gap. The CDR3 is 13 residues long. Here the CDR3 DNA reads TGTGCCAGCAAGCGAGGATACCAAGAGACCCAGTACTTC. Residues: CASKRGYQETQYF.

The chain is built from TRBV5-4 and TRBJ2-6; a weak D match, TRBD2 (6 bases). In germline, CDR1 is SGHNT, CDR2 YYREEE (reference sequence). Trimming pared 2 bases from V and 2 bases from J, leaving 8 bases between. This CDR3 is built from 15 residues. The CDR3 DNA reads as TGTGCCAGCAGCTTCGGCGGGGCTGGGGCCAACGTCCTGACTTTC. Translating gives CASSFGGAGANVLTF.

The chain has TRBV19 and TRBJ2-7, with 10 nucleotides matching TRBD1. This CDR3 spans 17 amino acids. V lost 1 base and J lost 0; bases outside the gene matches: 6. Germline loops: CDR1 LNHDA, CDR2 SQIVND (reference sequence). CDR3 amino acids: CASSIAGTGVTSYEQYF. The CDR3 DNA is TGTGCCAGTAGTATAGCTGGGACAGGGGTGACCTCCTACGAGCAGTACTTC.

This chain connects TRBV4-2 to TRBJ2-2; TRBD1 is a possible D gene (5 bases). This CDR3 has 15 amino acids. Trimming shortened V by 0 bases and J by 6 bases, and 11 bases separated the two germline ends. Germline V lookup: CDR1 LGHNA, CDR2 YNFKEQ. The CDR3 DNA is TGTGCCAGCAGCCAAGATCCGTGGGGCGCCGGGGAGCTGTTTTTT. Translating it yields CASSQDPWGAGELFF.

The genes are TRBV5-1 and TRBJ2-1; 7 positions match TRBD1. CDR3 length: 15 residues. CDR1 is SGHRS and CDR2 is YFSETQ in the germline V gene. Germline trimming cut 0 bases from V and 7 bases from J; bases unmatched to any gene: 7. The CDR3 DNA reads as TGCGCCAGCAGCTTGGGACAGGGCAACTTTAATGAGCAGTTCTTC. This translates into CASSLGQGNFNEQFF.

The V and J genes are TRBV9 and TRBJ2-2; 8 bases agree with TRBD2. Trimming cost V 4 bases and J 5 bases; bases outside gene matches: 22. CDR3 size: 20 residues. The germline V gene has CDR1 SGDLS and CDR2 YYNGEE. CDR3 sequence (DNA): TGTGCCAGCAGCTCTAGTAATAAGGGAACGGGAGGGCCGAGGACCGGGGAGCTGTTTTTT. It specifies CASSSSNKGTGGPRTGELFF.

The gene calls are TRBV29-1 and TRBJ2-1, with TRBD2 matching 12 bases. The CDR3 length is 16 residues. The germline V gene encodes CDR1 SQVTM and CDR2 ANQGSEA. The J segment lost 8 bases and the V segment lost 0 bases, leaving 8 bases of the junction unmatched. The CDR3 sequence: CSVEDPTSGSVYEQFF. Here the CDR3 DNA reads TGCAGCGTTGAAGACCCGACTAGCGGGAGTGTCTATGAGCAGTTCTTC.

The chain joins TRBV5-1 to TRBJ1-6; possible D gene TRBD1, 5 bases. There are 15 residues in the CDR3. Trimming removed 2 bases at V and 6 bases at J, with 12 bases between. CDR1 and CDR2 from the germline V gene are SGHRS and YFSETQ. The CDR3 region has the DNA TGCGCCAGCAGCTTCGGACACGGTGGTAATTCACCCCTCCACTTT. It specifies CASSFGHGGNSPLHF.

The chain has TRBV2 and TRBJ2-5; 7 positions match TRBD2. CDR3 size: 15 residues. Trimming cost V 3 bases and J 3 bases; bases outside gene matches: 7. CDR1 and CDR2 from the germline V gene are SNHLY and FYNNEI. DNA of the CDR3: TGTGCCAGCAGTGACTGGCTAGCGGTTAAAGAGACCCAGTACTTC. It specifies CASSDWLAVKETQYF.

The CDR3 DNA is TGTGCCAGCAGTCGGGACATTTTAGGCTCCTATAATTCACCCCTCCACTTT. It yields the protein CASSRDILGSYNSPLHF. The chain has TRBV6-6 and TRBJ1-6; a possible D gene is TRBD1 (6 bases). Trimming removed 5 bases from V and 0 bases from J, with 14 bases in between. Germline V gives CDR1 MNHNY, CDR2 SVGAGI (reference sequence). There are 17 residues in the CDR3.

V and J are TRBV7-8 and TRBJ2-5; D is undetermined. Germline values: CDR1 SGHVS, CDR2 FQNEAQ. V lost 8 bases to trimming and J lost 1 base, with 14 bases between them. The CDR3 has 14 amino acids. Written as DNA, the CDR3 is TGTGCCAGCGGCGGTAGGATCTCCCAAGAGACCCAGTACTTC. Its protein product is CASGGRISQETQYF. Full variable domain (remainder filled in from reference TRBV7-8 and TRBJ2-5): GAGVSQSPRYKVAKRGQDVALRCDPISGHVSLFWYQQALGQGPEFLTYFQNEAQLDKSGLPSDRFFAERPEGSVSTLKIQRTQQEDSAVYLCASGGRISQETQYFGPGTRLLVL.

The gene calls are TRBV19 and TRBJ1-5; TRBD1 is a possible D gene (5 bases). Between the trimmed V and J ends, which lost 5 bases and 3 bases, there was a span of 11 bases. The germline V gene encodes CDR1 LNHDA and CDR2 SQIVND (reference sequence). The CDR3 consists of 14 residues. CDR3 sequence: CASSPRTTNQPQHF. The CDR3 nucleotides read TGTGCCAGTAGTCCGAGGACAACCAATCAGCCCCAGCATTTT.

This rearrangement joins TRBV4-2 to TRBJ1-5; weak D call: TRBD1 (6 bases). The V gene lost 3 bases and the J gene lost 7 bases, with 16 bases spanning the gap. CDR3 length: 15 amino acids. Germline loops: CDR1 LGHNA, CDR2 YNFKEQ. The CDR3: CASSQEHTGSQPQHF. DNA of the CDR3: TGTGCCAGCAGCCAGGAACATACAGGGTCCCAGCCCCAGCATTTT.

The chain recombines TRBV3-1 (or the pseudogene TRBV3-2) with TRBJ2-7; TRBD1 is a possible D gene (6 bases). The CDR3 loop spans 14 amino acids. Germline assignment: CDR1 LGHDT and CDR2 YNNKEL (reference sequence). V shed 4 bases and J shed 3 bases, with 13 bases lying between them. CDR3 nucleotides: TGTGCCAGCAGCCTTAAGACAGGACGCTACGAGCAGTACTTC. It encodes CASSLKTGRYEQYF.

V is TRBV28 and J is TRBJ1-6, with D possibly matching TRBD1 (6 bases). V was shortened by 3 bases and J by 9 bases, with 12 bases between the two germline ends. Looked up from germline, CDR1 is MDHEN and CDR2 is SYDVKM. The CDR3 is made up of 14 amino acids. The CDR3 coding sequence is TGTGCCAGCAGTTTCAGGGGTTTAGGTTCACCCCTCCACTTT. Residues: CASSFRGLGSPLHF.